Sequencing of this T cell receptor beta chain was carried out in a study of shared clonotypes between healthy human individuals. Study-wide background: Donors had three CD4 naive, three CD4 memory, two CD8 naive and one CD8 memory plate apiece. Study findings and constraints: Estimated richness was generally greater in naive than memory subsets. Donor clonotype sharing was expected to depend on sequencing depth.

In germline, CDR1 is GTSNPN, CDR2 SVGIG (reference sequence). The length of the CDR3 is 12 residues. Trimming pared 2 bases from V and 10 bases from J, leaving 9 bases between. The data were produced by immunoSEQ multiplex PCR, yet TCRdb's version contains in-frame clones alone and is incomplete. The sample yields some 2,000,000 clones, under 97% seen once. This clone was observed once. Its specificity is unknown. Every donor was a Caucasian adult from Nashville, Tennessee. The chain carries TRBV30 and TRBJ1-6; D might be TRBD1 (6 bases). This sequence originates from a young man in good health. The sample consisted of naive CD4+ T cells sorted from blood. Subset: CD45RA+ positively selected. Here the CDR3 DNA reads TGTGCCTGGAGTATACAGGGCTCACCCCTCCACTTT. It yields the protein CAWSIQGSPLHF.